What follows are 20 T cell receptor beta chains derived from one specimen sequenced in a study of blood T cells in healthy people across ages. A second about 7 to 11 cycle PCR used barcoded and J-beta primers. MiXCR was run by TCRdb on the 5' RACE reads, yielding one entry per CDR3 protein. This sample has around 670,000 distinct CDR3 sequences, with 25% to 35% found just once. Sequencing was carried out using blood. These TCRs come from a woman of 80 years or more in good health.

This clonotype was picked up one time. The chain has TRBV20-1 and TRBJ1-5; D gene uncertain. The CDR3 length is 10 residues. Germline V gene lookup returns CDR1 DFQATT and CDR2 SNEGSKA (reference sequence). V shed 0 bases and J shed 11 bases, with 5 bases lying between them. The CDR3 here is CSARDSTQHF. For the CDR3, the DNA is TGCAGTGCTAGAGACAGTACCCAGCATTTT.

This clonotype has only one observation. V usage is TRBV3-1 and J usage is TRBJ1-3; D ambiguous. The ends were cut back, 4 bases at V and 0 bases at J, with 10 bases in the middle. The CDR3 has 15 residues. The germline CDR1 and CDR2 sequences are LGHDT and YNNKEL (reference sequence). CDR3 in DNA: TGTGCCAGCAGCCCGCCCGCGATCTCTGGAAACACCATATATTTT. Protein product: CASSPPAISGNTIYF.

The V gene is TRBV5-1, the J gene TRBJ2-2, with D perhaps TRBD1 (6 bases). The V and J ends lost 6 bases and 3 bases respectively, with 12 bases between them. This CDR3 has 14 residues. The germline V gene encodes CDR1 SGHRS and CDR2 YFSETQ. The CDR3 nucleotides are TGCGCCAGCAATGAACAGGGTTACACCGGGGAGCTGTTTTTT. It specifies CASNEQGYTGELFF.

This clonotype was found many times. The chain links TRBV30 to TRBJ2-7; D is perhaps TRBD1 (5 bases). CDR1 and CDR2 from the germline V gene are GTSNPN and SVGIG (reference sequence). This CDR3 is built from 12 residues. Trimming removed 2 bases from V and 3 bases from J, with 8 bases in between. The CDR3 nucleotides read TGTGCCTGGAGTAGCAGGGACTACGAGCAGTACTTC. Protein product: CAWSSRDYEQYF.

A few counts support this clonotype. V and J are TRBV28 and TRBJ1-6; D perhaps matches TRBD1 (6 bases). V lost 2 bases and J 6 bases, leaving 11 bases between the germline ends. The CDR3 extends over 15 amino acids. From germline, CDR1 is MDHEN and CDR2 SYDVKM. CDR3 residues: CASSLQQGRNSPLHF. The CDR3 DNA follows: TGTGCCAGCAGTTTACAACAGGGCCGTAATTCACCCCTCCACTTT.

The chain recombines TRBV6-1 with TRBJ1-4; no clear D gene. V lost 3 bases and J 8 bases, leaving 13 bases between the germline ends. This CDR3 contains 14 residues. Germline V gene data show CDR1 as MNHNS and CDR2 as SASEGT. For the CDR3, the DNA is TGTGCCAGCAGTGAGGATCCCGCGAGGGAAAAACTGTTTTTT. It is translated as CASSEDPAREKLFF.

This clonotype has a count of ten or more. The V call is TRBV7-2, the J call TRBJ1-5; no firm D call. The V and J ends lost 2 bases and 2 bases respectively, with 10 bases between them. The germline V gene encodes CDR1 SGHTA and CDR2 FQGNSA. This CDR3 is 15 amino acids long. The CDR3 sequence is CASSLMGGGNQPQHF. The DNA of the CDR3 is TGTGCCAGCAGCTTAATGGGTGGCGGCAATCAGCCCCAGCATTTT.

This chain joins TRBV6-1 and TRBJ1-5; TRBD1 is a possible D gene (6 bases). Per the germline V gene, CDR1 is MNHNS and CDR2 is SASEGT. CDR3 length: 15 residues. With 0 bases removed from V and 6 bases from J, the gap between germline ends came to 12 bases. CDR3 nucleotides: TGTGCCAGCAGTGAAGCGTCCAGGGGACGTCAGCCCCAGCATTTT. Amino acid sequence: CASSEASRGRQPQHF.

The genes are TRBV7-9 and TRBJ2-1; TRBD1 is a possible D gene (6 bases). CDR1 and CDR2 from the germline V gene are SEHNR and FQNEAQ (reference sequence). The CDR3 has 15 residues. Trimming took 1 base from V and 5 from J, leaving 12 bases between them. As DNA, the CDR3 is TGTGCCAGCAGCTTAGTAAGGGGACATAACAATGAGCAGTTCTTC. Amino acid sequence: CASSLVRGHNNEQFF.

V gene TRBV5-1 combines with J gene TRBJ2-1; 9 bases map to TRBD2. Trimming took 0 bases from V and 7 from J; bases not matched to a gene: 5. The CDR3 has 15 amino acids. CDR1 and CDR2 from the germline V gene are SGHRS and YFSETQ. CDR3 nucleotides: TGCGCCAGCAGCTTGGTCGGAGCGGGGGGTAATGAGCAGTTCTTC. This encodes CASSLVGAGGNEQFF.

The rearrangement links TRBV30 to TRBJ2-3; 8 nucleotides match TRBD1. This CDR3 has 16 amino acids. Germline V gene sequence: CDR1 GTSNPN, CDR2 SVGIG (reference sequence). The V gene end was trimmed by 0 bases and the J gene end by 4 bases; junction bases not matched to a gene: 9. The CDR3 loop reads CAWSVARQGKADTQYF. In DNA, the CDR3 is TGTGCCTGGAGTGTCGCGAGACAGGGGAAGGCAGATACGCAGTATTTT.

This clonotype was counted many times. The chain is built from TRBV20-1 and TRBJ2-5; D remains ambiguous. Germline V gene lookup returns CDR1 DFQATT and CDR2 SNEGSKA (reference sequence). Between the trimmed V and J ends, which lost 5 bases and 4 bases, there was a span of 11 bases. The length of the CDR3 is 12 residues. The CDR3 here is CSAPATSETQYF. DNA for the CDR3: TGCAGTGCTCCCGCGACTTCAGAGACCCAGTACTTC.

V is TRBV7-8 and J is TRBJ1-6, with D unclear. CDR3 length: 14 amino acids. Trimming cost V 1 base and J 10 bases, with 11 bases left between them. Germline V gene sequence: CDR1 SGHVS, CDR2 FQNEAQ. The CDR3 nucleotides read TGTGCCAGCAGCTTAGGGGGTATTGGCTCACCCCTCCACTTT. Protein: CASSLGGIGSPLHF. Drawing the rest from reference TRBV7-8 and TRBJ1-6, the complete variable domain is GAGVSQSPRYKVAKRGQDVALRCDPISGHVSLFWYQQALGQGPEFLTYFQNEAQLDKSGLPSDRFFAERPEGSVSTLKIQRTQQEDSAVYLCASSLGGIGSPLHFGNGTRLTVT.

This clonotype was detected many times. The gene calls are TRBV5-1 and TRBJ2-1; possibly TRBD2 for D (6 bases). From germline, CDR1 is SGHRS and CDR2 YFSETQ. V was cut by 2 bases and J by 10 bases, with 7 bases left in between. The CDR3 extends over 11 amino acids. The CDR3 DNA follows: TGCGCCAGCAGCTTCCTAGCGGAGCAGTTCTTC. Its protein is CASSFLAEQFF.

For this clonotype: Possible read error: a much larger clone is one base away. The V and J genes are TRBV20-1 and TRBJ1-5; possible D gene TRBD1, 5 bases. The CDR3 is 16 residues long. The V gene's germline CDR1 is DFQATT and CDR2 SNEGSKA (reference sequence). CDR3 protein: CSARVPSGLNNQPRHF. CDR3 nucleotide sequence: TGCAGTGCTAGAGTCCCGTCAGGGTTGAACAATCAGCCCCGGCATTTT.

This clonotype appeared many times. J is TRBJ1-5 and V is TRBV21-1. TRBV21-1 is annotated as a pseudogene. The CDR3 runs to 16 residues. In nucleotides, the CDR3 is TGTGCCAGCAGCAAACCGGGAGCTAAGAGCAATCAGCCCCAGCATTTT. This sequence encodes CASSKPGAKSNQPQHF.

This clonotype was seen ten or more times. The chain combines TRBV28 with TRBJ2-3; TRBD2 agrees at 11 bases. J gave up 3 bases and V 4 bases, and 9 bases lay outside the gene matches. CDR1 and CDR2 from the germline V gene are MDHEN and SYDVKM. This CDR3 is 17 amino acids long. As DNA, the CDR3 is TGTGCCAGCAGTTCCCCCCGACTAGCGGGGTTTACAGATACGCAGTATTTT. Amino acid sequence: CASSSPRLAGFTDTQYF.

The chain couples TRBV18 to TRBJ2-5, with D unclear. The CDR3 has 16 amino acids. V was clipped by 0 bases and J by 1 base, with 12 bases between them. Germline values: CDR1 KGHSH, CDR2 LQKENI. The CDR3 loop is CASSPPAGFSQETQYF. The CDR3 nucleotides are TGTGCCAGCTCACCACCGGCAGGTTTTAGCCAAGAGACCCAGTACTTC.

This clonotype has just a few counts. A read error is possible here, since a much larger clone lies one base away. The genes are TRBV6-1 and TRBJ2-1, with D possibly being TRBD1 or TRBD2 (6 bases each). The J call is uncertain, as TRBJ2-7 better fits the DNA end. The V gene's germline CDR1 is MNHNS and CDR2 SASEGT. This CDR3 contains 17 residues. Here the CDR3 reads CASSERGGLWSYNEQYF. CDR3 coding DNA: TGTGCCAGCAGTGAAAGAGGGGGGCTATGGTCCTACAATGAGCAGTACTTC.

This clonotype was observed many times. The genes are TRBV5-6 and TRBJ2-1; D is perhaps TRBD2 (5 bases). This CDR3 is 12 amino acids long. Germline V CDR1 and CDR2: SGHDT, YYEEEE. Trimming took 3 bases from V and 9 from J, leaving 10 bases between them. The CDR3: CASSWTLGEQFF. In DNA, the CDR3 is TGTGCCAGCAGCTGGACTCTGGGTGAGCAGTTCTTC.